The clone carrying this T cell receptor (beta chain) was observed once. The sample comes from a study of blood T cell repertoires in COVID-19. The cohort comprised adults aged about 18 to 90 years residing in around 25 US areas. This CDR3 comprises 16 residues. After removal of 4 bases from V and 6 bases from J, the junction contained 11 bases not matched to a gene. Per germline, CDR1 KGHDR and CDR2 SFDVKD. Sequencing was performed with immunoSEQ multiplex PCR; in TCRdb, only in-frame clones are kept and a portion is missing. The sample lists roughly 520,000 clones; around nine tenths were seen once. Sequencing used PBMCs or T cells enriched from blood (not recorded which). This clonotype was obtained from a woman in her thirties or forties who had recovered from COVID-19. The chain carries TRBV24-1 and TRBJ2-1; 7 positions agree with TRBD2. CDR3 in amino acids: CATSDPGRESPNEQFF. The CDR3 bases are TGTGCCACCAGTGACCCAGGGAGGGAGTCACCCAATGAGCAGTTCTTC.